This entry lists 5 T cell receptor beta chains sequenced from one sample in a study of blood T cell repertoires in COVID-19. Assay used: immunoSEQ multiplex PCR; TCRdb lists only in-frame clones, some missing. The table has roughly 27,000 clones, approximately 87% seen once. Sequencing was done on a sample of peripheral blood. All receptors derive from a human donor in a cohort sampled during active COVID-19.

This clone is a singleton in its sample. V gene TRBV4-3 combines with J gene TRBJ2-3; 7 bases map to TRBD2. Losses at the gene ends were 0 bases for V and 1 base for J; bases not matched to a gene: 7. This CDR3 region has 17 residues. Germline V lookup: CDR1 LGHNA, CDR2 YSLEER. CDR3 sequence reads: CASSQDPAGDGTDTQYF. Written as DNA, the CDR3 is TGCGCCAGCAGCCAAGATCCTGCGGGGGATGGCACAGATACGCAGTATTTT.

This clone was detected a few times. The chain employs TRBV3-1 (or the pseudogene TRBV3-2) and TRBJ1-2; D is ambiguous. V dropped 4 bases and J dropped 4 bases, with 13 bases sitting between them. CDR1 is LGHDT, CDR2 YNNKEL, per germline (reference sequence). The CDR3 runs 14 residues. Here the CDR3 DNA reads TGTGCCAGCAGCCGCTTGGGAGGAGGCTATGGCTACACCTTC. It is translated as CASSRLGGGYGYTF.

This chain links TRBV9 with TRBJ2-3; D is perhaps TRBD2 (7 bases). The CDR3 has 16 amino acids. Trimming left V 6 bases short and J 0 bases short, with 17 bases between. The germline V gene encodes CDR1 SGDLS and CDR2 YYNGEE. The CDR3, as DNA: TGTGCCAGCAACCCGAAGGGGGGGCCAAGCACAGATACGCAGTATTTT. This sequence encodes CASNPKGGPSTDTQYF.

The V call is TRBV6-5, the J call TRBJ1-1; possibly TRBD1 for D (6 bases). The CDR3 has 14 residues. Germline V lookup: CDR1 MNHEY, CDR2 SVGAGI. V was cut by 9 bases and J by 2 bases, with 16 bases left in between. CDR3 region: CASLRGIRNTEAFF. The CDR3 DNA reads as TGTGCCAGTCTGAGGGGGATACGAAACACTGAAGCTTTCTTT.

This clone showed up just once. The chain recombines TRBV7-9 with TRBJ1-6; unclear D gene. The CDR3 loop spans 17 amino acids. Per the germline V gene, CDR1 is SEHNR and CDR2 is FQNEAQ (reference sequence). Trimming left V 1 base short and J 4 bases short, with 14 bases between. The CDR3 sequence is CASSLGPGLSYNSPLHF. The CDR3 DNA reads as TGTGCCAGCAGCTTAGGCCCTGGACTGTCTTATAATTCACCCCTCCACTTT.